This is a list of T cell receptor beta chains from one sample in a study of blood T cell repertoires in COVID-19. Sequencing was performed with immunoSEQ multiplex PCR; in TCRdb, only in-frame clones are kept and a portion is missing. The table records around 340,000 clones, 70% to 90% of them present only once. The sequencing input was PBMCs or T cells enriched from blood (not recorded which). The receptors were sampled from a woman aged 40 to 49 with acute COVID-19. The CDR3 runs from the conserved cysteine through the conserved F or W.

V gene	J gene	CDR3 protein
TRBV5-5	TRBJ2-4	CASSFQGGPNLAKNIQYF
TRBV2	TRBJ1-5	CASRTDRVTQPQHF
TRBV7-6	TRBJ1-6	CASSKLAGTGDSPLHF
TRBV5-4	TRBJ2-1	CASSLLAGGTPYNEQFF
TRBV3-1/TRBV3-2	TRBJ1-3	CASSQDLTPGNTIYF
TRBV6-5	TRBJ2-2	CATKGTGRNPGELFF
TRBV6-6	TRBJ2-1	CASSPGTPILSNEQFF
TRBV28	TRBJ2-1	CASTGQGFFEQFF
TRBV6-5	TRBJ2-1	CASSYFGEQFF
TRBV2	TRBJ2-3	CASSRGLAGIDTQYF
TRBV7-3	TRBJ1-1	CASSLTPGPTEAFF
TRBV28	TRBJ2-3	CASRGAGAGGPTDTQYF
TRBV6-5	TRBJ2-1	CASSYSSSPVEGEQFF
TRBV2	TRBJ2-5	CASSTTSGSGETQYF
TRBV7-2	TRBJ2-2	CASSENVREITGELFF
TRBV5-4	TRBJ2-5	CASSLAQGETQYF
TRBV5-3	TRBJ2-3	CARSGTGWDTQYF
TRBV5-1	TRBJ2-3	CASSTGTRSVDTQYF
TRBV19	TRBJ1-5	CASSPGQGTDQPQHF
TRBV28	TRBJ2-7	CASSLQRGEQYF
TRBV5-6	TRBJ2-3	CASSLGDRGGTDTQYF
TRBV4-1	TRBJ2-1	CASSQVLNSYNEQFF
TRBV19	TRBJ1-1	CASRTHSTGGRSSVTEAFF
TRBV6-2/TRBV6-3	TRBJ2-2	CASSRQGEAGELFF
TRBV9	TRBJ1-1	CASSVGDRLNTEAFF
TRBV5-6	TRBJ1-2	CASSLDPDWTGGYYGYTF
TRBV15	TRBJ1-2	CATSRDLAGGYTF
TRBV7-2	TRBJ2-5	CASSLGGLDQETQYF
TRBV28	TRBJ1-1	CASSLYTRTEAFF
TRBV7-8	TRBJ2-3	CASSLRYRGTGDTQYF
TRBV2	TRBJ1-1	CASRGTGTTEAFF
TRBV18	TRBJ1-5	CASSPDSNNQPQHF
TRBV19	TRBJ2-2	CASTELGLAGGPGTGELFF